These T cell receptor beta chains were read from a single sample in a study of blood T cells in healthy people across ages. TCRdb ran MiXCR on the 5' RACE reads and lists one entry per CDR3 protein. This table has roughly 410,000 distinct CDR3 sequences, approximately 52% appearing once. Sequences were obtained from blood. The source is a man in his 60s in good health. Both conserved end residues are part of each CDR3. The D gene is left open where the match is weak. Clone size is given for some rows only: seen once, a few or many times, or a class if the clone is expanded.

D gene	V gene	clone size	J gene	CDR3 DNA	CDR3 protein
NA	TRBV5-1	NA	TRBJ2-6	TGCGCCAGCAGCTGGGAGAACTCTGGGGCCAACGTCCTGACTTTC	CASSWENSGANVLTF
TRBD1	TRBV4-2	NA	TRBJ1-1	TGTGCCAGCAGCCGACGCAGGGGGGGGACTGAAGCTTTCTTT	CASSRRRGGTEAFF
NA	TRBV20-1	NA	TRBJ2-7	TGCAGTGCTAGAGATGGTCTGGTTTCCCACTACGAGCAGTACTTC	CSARDGLVSHYEQYF
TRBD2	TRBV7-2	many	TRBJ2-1	TGTGCCAGCAGCCCCGGGCTAGCGGGAGTCGGGGAGCAGTTCTTC	CASSPGLAGVGEQFF
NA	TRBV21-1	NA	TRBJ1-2	TGTGCCAGCAGCAAACCGGGGGACAGTAACTATGGCTACACCTTC	CASSKPGDSNYGYTF
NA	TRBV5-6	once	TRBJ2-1	TGTGCCAGCAGCCCAGACCGTGTCGAGCAGTTCTTC	CASSPDRVEQFF
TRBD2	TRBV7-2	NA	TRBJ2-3	TGTGCCAGCAGCATAGCGGGAGCGAAAGATACGCAGTATTTT	CASSIAGAKDTQYF
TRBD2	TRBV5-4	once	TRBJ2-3	TGTGCCAGCAGCTTGTGGACTAGCGGGAACGTGGGCATAGATACGCAGTATTTT	CASSLWTSGNVGIDTQYF
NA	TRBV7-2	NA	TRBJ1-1	TGTGCCAGCAGCTTAGACGTAACCATGAACACTGAAGCTTTCTTT	CASSLDVTMNTEAFF
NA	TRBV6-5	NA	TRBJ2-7	TGTGCCAGCAGTTACTCGGCACATTACAGGGAGGGATCCTACGAGCAGTACTTC	CASSYSAHYREGSYEQYF
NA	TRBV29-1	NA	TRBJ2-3	TGCAGCGTTGAAGTCTGGACCCCGGGACCCCGAACGGATACGCAGTATTTT	CSVEVWTPGPRTDTQYF
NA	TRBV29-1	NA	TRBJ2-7	TGCAGCGTCCCCGCCCCAGGGTTCGCCTACGAGCAGTACTTC	CSVPAPGFAYEQYF
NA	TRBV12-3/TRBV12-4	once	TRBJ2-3	TGTGCCAGCAGTAGCGGAGTCGTAGCGGATGTGCAGTATTTT	CASSSGVVADVQYF
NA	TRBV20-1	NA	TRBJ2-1	TGCAGTGCTATCGATAGGACTGGGCGGGTGGAGCAGTTCTTC	CSAIDRTGRVEQFF
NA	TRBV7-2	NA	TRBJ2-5	TGTGCCAGCAGCCGATGGGGCCAGCCCCAAGAGACCCAGTACTTC	CASSRWGQPQETQYF
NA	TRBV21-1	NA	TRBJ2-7	TGTGCCAGCAGCCCGCGAGCCGGCGAGCAGTACTTC	CASSPRAGEQYF
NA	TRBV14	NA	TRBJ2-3	TGTGCCAGCAGCCAAGTCCTAGATACGCAGTATTTT	CASSQVLDTQYF
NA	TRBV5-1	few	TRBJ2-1	TGCGCCAGCAGCTTGTCCCCGACAGATCACGGTGAGCAGTTCTTC	CASSLSPTDHGEQFF
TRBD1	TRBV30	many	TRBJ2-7	TGTGCCTTCGACAGGGGAGCCTACGAGCAGTACTTC	CAFDRGAYEQYF
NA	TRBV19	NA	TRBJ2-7	TGTGCCAGTAGTATCTCGCGATTCTACGAGCAGTACTTC	CASSISRFYEQYF
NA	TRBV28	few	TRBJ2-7	TGTGCCAGCAATTGGGGCGGTTCCTACGAGCAGTACTTC	CASNWGGSYEQYF
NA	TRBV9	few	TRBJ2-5	TGTGCCAGCAGCGTAGATCCGGGACAAGAGACCCAGTACTTC	CASSVDPGQETQYF
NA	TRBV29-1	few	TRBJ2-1	TGCAGCGCGGAAGGGTGGGCCCAACACAATGAGCAGTTCTTC	CSAEGWAQHNEQFF
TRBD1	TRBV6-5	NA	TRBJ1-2	TGTGCCAGCAGTTATGATCTTTCCGACAGGGGTATGAATGGCTACACCTTC	CASSYDLSDRGMNGYTF
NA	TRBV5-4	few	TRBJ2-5	TGTGCCAGCAGCTTTCCAAAGGGGAATGAGCAGTACTTC	CASSFPKGNEQYF
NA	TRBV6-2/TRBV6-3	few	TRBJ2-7	TGTGCCAGCAGCAAAAAGGCCGCCGGGACCTCCTACGAGCAGTACTTC	CASSKKAAGTSYEQYF
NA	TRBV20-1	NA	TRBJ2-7	TGCAGTGCGCTTGGAACCTACGAGCAGTACTTC	CSALGTYEQYF
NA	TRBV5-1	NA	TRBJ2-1	TGCGCCAGCGCAGTACAGAACTCCTACAATGAGCAGTTCTTC	CASAVQNSYNEQFF
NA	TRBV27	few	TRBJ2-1	TGTGCCAGCAGTTTATCGGGTGGGTCCTACAATGAGCAGTTCTTC	CASSLSGGSYNEQFF
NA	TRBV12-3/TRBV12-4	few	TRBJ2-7	TGTGCCAGCGGCCTTAGTTCTTTCGAGCAGTACTTC	CASGLSSFEQYF
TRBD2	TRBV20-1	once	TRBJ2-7	TGCAGTGCTAGACCCGGGACTAGCGACAGCGAGCAGTACTTC	CSARPGTSDSEQYF
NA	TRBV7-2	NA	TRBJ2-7	TGTGCCAGCAGCTTCCGGGGTACCTACGAGCAGTACTTC	CASSFRGTYEQYF
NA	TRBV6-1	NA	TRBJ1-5	TGTGCCAGCATGGGGTCGGCGGCTCGTTCACTGCATTTT	CASMGSAARSLHF
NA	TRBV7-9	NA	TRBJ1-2	TGTGCCAGCGGGGAGTTCCGGACAATCTCTAACTATGGCTACACCTTC	CASGEFRTISNYGYTF
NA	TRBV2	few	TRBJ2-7	TGTGCCAGCAGTGAGACGGACGTTGGCTCCGAGCAGTACTTC	CASSETDVGSEQYF
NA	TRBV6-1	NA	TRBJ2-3	TGTGCCAGCAGTAAAACAAGAGGGGGGTACGATACGCAGTATTTT	CASSKTRGGYDTQYF
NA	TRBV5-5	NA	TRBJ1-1	TGTGCCAGCAGCTTGGGGGTAGGGTTTGCTTTCTTT	CASSLGVGFAFF
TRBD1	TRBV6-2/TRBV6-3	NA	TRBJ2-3	TGTGCCAGCAGTTACCTGGGACAGGCGGGCACAGATACGCAGTATTTT	CASSYLGQAGTDTQYF
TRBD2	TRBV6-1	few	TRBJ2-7	TGTGCCAGCAGTGAAAGACTAGCGGGACCCAACTCTCACGGGCAGTACTTC	CASSERLAGPNSHGQYF
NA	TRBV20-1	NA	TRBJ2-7	TGCAGTGCTAGAGTATCGGCACGGGAGAACTACGAGCAGTACTTC	CSARVSARENYEQYF
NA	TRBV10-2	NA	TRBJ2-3	TGTGCCAGCAGGATCGGGGGCCAAAGCACAGATACGCAGTATTTT	CASRIGGQSTDTQYF
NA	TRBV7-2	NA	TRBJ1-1	TGTGCCAGCAGCCGGTCTTCGAGCGCTGAAGCTTTCTTT	CASSRSSSAEAFF
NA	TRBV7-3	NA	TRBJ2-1	TGTGCCAGCAGCTTAGTCGGGGCCTCCTACAATGAGCAGTTCTTC	CASSLVGASYNEQFF
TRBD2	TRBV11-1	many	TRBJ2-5	TGTGCCAGCAGCCTCGGGACGGGACTAGCGGAGACCCAGTACTTC	CASSLGTGLAETQYF
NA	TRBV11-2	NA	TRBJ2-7	TGTGCCAGCAGCTTAGGTAGTGGGCCCTACGAGCAGTACTTC	CASSLGSGPYEQYF
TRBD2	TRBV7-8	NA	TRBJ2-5	TGTGCCAGCAGCTTAGCGCTGGGACTAGCGGGGGGCGGTCAAGAGACCCAGTACTTC	CASSLALGLAGGGQETQYF
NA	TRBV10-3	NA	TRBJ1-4	TGTGCCATCAGTGACCCCGGGCAGGGCGCAAATGAAAAACTGTTTTTT	CAISDPGQGANEKLFF
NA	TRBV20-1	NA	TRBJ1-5	TGCAGTGCTAGATACGGGACCGCCGGGACTAATAGCAATCAGCCCCAGCATTTT	CSARYGTAGTNSNQPQHF
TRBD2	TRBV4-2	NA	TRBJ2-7	TGTGCCAGCAGCCAAGGAGGCGGGAGGATATCCTACGAGCAGTACTTC	CASSQGGGRISYEQYF
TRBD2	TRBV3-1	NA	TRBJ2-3	TGTGCCAGCAGCCAGGGGGGGAGAAGGGCGGATACGCAGTATTTT	CASSQGGRRADTQYF
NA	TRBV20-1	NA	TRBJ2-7	TGCAGTGCTCAAACTGCCGCCCGTGACGAGCAGTACTTC	CSAQTAARDEQYF
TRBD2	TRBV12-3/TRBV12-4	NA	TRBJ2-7	TGTGCCAGCAGTTCGGGGAGACTAGCCGGGGCCTACGAGCAGTACTTC	CASSSGRLAGAYEQYF
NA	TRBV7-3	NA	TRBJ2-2	TGTGCCAGCAGCTTAACGAGGGCCGGGGAGCTGTTTTTT	CASSLTRAGELFF
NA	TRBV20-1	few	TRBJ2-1	TGCAGTGCGCTGTCCTGGGGCGGGAATGAGCAGTTCTTC	CSALSWGGNEQFF